The next 10 T cell receptor beta chains were all read from a single sample in a study of T cells in Graves' hyperthyroidism and ophthalmopathy. RNA transcripts served as the template for amplifying TCR beta CDR3 regions. HTBI primers were employed in a first-round RT-PCR of the TCR CDR3. TCRdb re-derived calls from the multiplex PCR reads in MiXCR, one entry per CDR3 protein. Found here are about half a million distinct CDR3 sequences, 20% of them singletons; the top ten hold 26%. Sequencing used blood. All receptors come from a man aged 18 to 35 with Graves' hyperthyroidism.

Ten or more counts support this clonotype. The chain links TRBV25-1 to TRBJ1-2; 7 bases fit TRBD1. Trimming at V came to 5 bases and at J to 3 bases, leaving 15 bases not matched to a gene. The CDR3 has 17 residues. Germline V lookup: CDR1 MGHDK, CDR2 SYGVNS. The CDR3 sequence is CASSPRQGDPYHYGYTF. DNA of the CDR3: TGTGCCAGCAGTCCACGACAGGGCGACCCATACCACTATGGCTACACCTTC.

This clonotype was detected many times. This chain links TRBV13 with TRBJ1-1, with D possibly TRBD1 on 5 matching bases. Between the trimmed V and J ends, which lost 1 base and 4 bases, there was a span of 10 bases. Germline CDR1 reads PRHDT; CDR2 reads FYEKMQ (reference sequence). The CDR3 is made up of 14 amino acids. In nucleotides, the CDR3 is TGTGCCAGCAGCTTAGCCGACAGCCGCACTGAAGCTTTCTTT. It is translated as CASSLADSRTEAFF.

This clonotype was found many times. The chain links TRBV13 to TRBJ1-3, with D maybe TRBD1 (5 bases). The CDR3 spans 13 residues. The ends were cut back, 8 bases at V and 4 bases at J, with 12 bases in the middle. CDR1 PRHDT and CDR2 FYEKMQ come from the germline V gene (reference sequence). The CDR3 region is CASRDGVGNTIYF. In nucleotides, the CDR3 is TGTGCCAGCCGGGACGGCGTCGGAAACACCATATATTTT.

The sample holds a few counts of this clonotype. This chain connects TRBV9 to TRBJ1-2; 12 nucleotides align to TRBD1. V shed 0 bases and J 7 bases; nucleotides not matched to a gene: 4. CDR1 is SGDLS and CDR2 is YYNGEE in the germline V gene. There are 15 residues in the CDR3. The CDR3, as DNA: TGTGCCAGCAGCGTAGAGGGACAGGGGGCAGCTGGCTACACCTTC. Encoded protein: CASSVEGQGAAGYTF. The complete variable domain, with remaining parts taken from reference TRBV9 and TRBJ1-2, reads DSGVTQTPKHLITATGQRVTLRCSPRSGDLSVYWYQQSLDQGLQFLIQYYNGEERAKGNILERFSAQQFPDLHSELNLSSLELGDSALYFCASSVEGQGAAGYTFGSGTRLTVV.

The chain carries TRBV11-1 and TRBJ2-1; D unclear. The CDR3 sequence is 17 residues long. CDR1 is SGHAT, CDR2 FQDESV, per germline (reference sequence). Trimming removed 4 bases from V and 1 base from J, with 17 bases in between. The DNA for the CDR3 is TGTGCCAGCAGCTCTGCCGAATTAGGAAAATCCTACAATGAGCAGTTCTTC. It encodes CASSSAELGKSYNEQFF.

The chain couples TRBV12-3 or TRBV12-4 to TRBJ2-2, with TRBD2 matching 7 bases. The CDR3 is made up of 17 amino acids. Germline trimming cut 7 bases from V and 5 bases from J; bases unmatched to any gene: 16. The chain's CDR3 is CASTPRRAGVRTGELFF. The CDR3 DNA sequence: TGTGCCAGCACCCCCCGGAGGGCGGGAGTTCGGACCGGGGAGCTGTTTTTT.

At least ten counts were recorded for this clonotype. DNA for the CDR3: TGTGCCAGCAGGGACTCTCGGACAGGACCAAATCAGCCCCAGCATTTT. Amino acid sequence: CASRDSRTGPNQPQHF. V usage is TRBV13 and J usage is TRBJ1-5; 7 nucleotides line up with TRBD1. The CDR3 extends over 16 amino acids. Germline CDR1 reads PRHDT; CDR2 reads FYEKMQ (reference sequence). Trimming removed 6 bases from V and 4 bases from J; junction bases left unmatched: 12.

This clonotype was recorded at least ten times. J is TRBJ1-1 and V is TRBV6-1, with a tentative D call TRBD1 (5 bases). This CDR3 is 16 amino acids long. V was clipped by 3 bases and J by 5 bases, with 19 bases between them. Germline assignment: CDR1 MNHNS and CDR2 SASEGT. CDR3 residues: CASSDGGGVRGTEAFF. DNA for the CDR3: TGTGCCAGCAGTGATGGGGGAGGCGTTAGGGGAACTGAAGCTTTCTTT.

This clonotype was observed a few times. Given a much more abundant clone one base away, this may be a read error. The chain is built from TRBV5-5 and TRBJ1-1; no clear D. Per the germline V gene, CDR1 is SGHKS and CDR2 is YYEKEE (reference sequence). CDR3 length: 13 residues. CDR3 coding DNA: TGTGCCAGCAGCTTTTTTAGGAACACTGAAGCTTGCTTT. Its translation: CASSFFRNTEACF.

This clonotype was seen ten or more times. This chain connects TRBV29-1 to TRBJ1-1, with 8 bases aligning to TRBD1. The CDR3 covers 12 residues. CDR1 and CDR2 from the germline V gene are SQVTM and ANQGSEA. V trimming: 5 bases; J trimming: 7 bases; junction bases outside the gene matches: 6. The CDR3 here is CSVPDRANEAFF. The CDR3 DNA reads as TGCAGCGTTCCGGACAGGGCTAATGAAGCTTTCTTT.